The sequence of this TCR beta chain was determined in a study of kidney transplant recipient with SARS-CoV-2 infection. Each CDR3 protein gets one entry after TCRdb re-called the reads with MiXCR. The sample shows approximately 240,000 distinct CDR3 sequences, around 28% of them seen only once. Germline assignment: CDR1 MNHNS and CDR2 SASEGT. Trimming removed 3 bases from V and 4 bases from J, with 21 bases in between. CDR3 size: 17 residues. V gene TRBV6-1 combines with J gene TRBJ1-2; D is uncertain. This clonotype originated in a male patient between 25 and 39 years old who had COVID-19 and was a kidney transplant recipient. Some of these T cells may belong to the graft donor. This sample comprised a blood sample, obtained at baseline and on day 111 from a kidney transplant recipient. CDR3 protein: CASSESISMRKTYGYTF. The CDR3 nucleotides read TGTGCCAGCAGTGAGTCTATCTCTATGCGAAAGACCTATGGCTACACCTTC.